A single sample gave rise to the 32 T cell receptor beta chains below, sequenced in a study of blood T cell repertoires in COVID-19. TCRdb's copy holds only in-frame clones and misses some; the assay was immunoSEQ multiplex PCR. This sample yields some 180,000 clones, of which around 90% are seen a single time; roughly 6.7% belongs to the top ten. Sequencing used peripheral blood. The receptors derive from a man aged 40-50 years with acute or convalescent COVID-19.

The gene calls are TRBV3-1 (or the pseudogene TRBV3-2) and TRBJ2-5; TRBD2 matches 7 bases. With V trimmed by 0 bases and J by 6 bases, 13 bases remained unmatched. Germline V gene lookup returns CDR1 LGHDT and CDR2 YNNKEL (reference sequence). This CDR3 contains 17 residues. The chain's CDR3 is CASSQDPQRGPFKTQYF. CDR3 DNA: TGTGCCAGCAGCCAAGATCCGCAGCGGGGCCCATTCAAGACCCAGTACTTC.

The chain employs TRBV30 and TRBJ1-5, with 8 bases matching TRBD1. The CDR3 length is 14 residues. Germline CDR1 and CDR2: GTSNPN and SVGIG (reference sequence). Trimming removed 3 bases from V and 2 bases from J; junction bases left unmatched: 3. CDR3 nucleotides: TGTGCCTGGAGCCGGGGACAGGGCAATCAGCCCCAGCATTTT. This encodes CAWSRGQGNQPQHF.

This clone came up once. This chain uses TRBV19 with TRBJ1-5; 9 bases are shared with TRBD1. The J segment lost 1 base and the V segment lost 5 bases, leaving 9 bases of the junction unmatched. The CDR3 sequence is 17 residues long. CDR1 is LNHDA and CDR2 is SQIVND in the germline V gene (reference sequence). CDR3 protein: CASSGGTGQGSNQPQHF. Here the CDR3 DNA reads TGTGCCAGTAGTGGGGGAACTGGACAGGGGAGCAATCAGCCCCAGCATTTT. Full variable domain (rest looked up from reference TRBV19 and TRBJ1-5): DGGITQSPKYLFRKEGQNVTLSCEQNLNHDAMYWYRQDPGQGLRLIYYSQIVNDFQKGDIAEGYSVSREKKESFPLTVTSAQKNPTAFYLCASSGGTGQGSNQPQHFGDGTRLSIL.

The chain employs TRBV19 and TRBJ2-3; 8 positions match TRBD2. The germline V gene encodes CDR1 LNHDA and CDR2 SQIVND (reference sequence). V was pared by 1 base and J by 4 bases, with 10 bases of the junction left unmatched. The CDR3 is 17 residues long. As DNA, the CDR3 is TGTGCCAGTAGTATAGCGGGGACGGGGGGGCCGTCAGATACGCAGTATTTT. Its translation is CASSIAGTGGPSDTQYF. The complete variable domain, with remaining parts taken from reference TRBV19 and TRBJ2-3, reads DGGITQSPKYLFRKEGQNVTLSCEQNLNHDAMYWYRQDPGQGLRLIYYSQIVNDFQKGDIAEGYSVSREKKESFPLTVTSAQKNPTAFYLCASSIAGTGGPSDTQYFGPGTRLTVL.

This sequence joins TRBV5-1 and TRBJ2-3; 16 positions match TRBD2. The length of the CDR3 is 16 residues. The trim removed 4 bases at V and 4 bases at J, leaving 3 bases unmatched. Looked up from germline, CDR1 is SGHRS and CDR2 is YFSETQ. CDR3 coding DNA: TGCGCCAGCAGCCCGGGGACTAGCGGGAGGGCAGATACGCAGTATTTT. Its translation is CASSPGTSGRADTQYF.

This clone was seen more than once but under ten times. The chain is built from TRBV7-9 and TRBJ1-4, with TRBD1 identical over 7 bases. The V and J ends lost 2 bases and 5 bases, in that order; junction bases with no gene match: 5. Germline lookup yields CDR1 SEHNR and CDR2 FQNEAQ (reference sequence). The CDR3 length is 15 residues. In DNA, the CDR3 is TGTGCCAGCAGCTTAAGGGGGCCAGGGAATGAAAAACTGTTTTTT. Protein product: CASSLRGPGNEKLFF.

This clone was counted once. The chain carries TRBV18 and TRBJ2-4; 7 bases map to TRBD1. The V segment lost 2 bases and the J segment 3 bases; nucleotides outside the gene matches: 4. Germline V gene sequence: CDR1 KGHSH, CDR2 LQKENI. This CDR3 contains 15 residues. The CDR3: CASSPGTADKNIQYF. CDR3 nucleotides: TGTGCCAGCTCACCAGGGACAGCGGACAAAAACATTCAGTACTTC.

The CDR3 coding sequence is TGTGCCAGCAGCTCCCGGGACAGGGGAAATTCACCCCTCCACTTT. Its protein is CASSSRDRGNSPLHF. This chain joins TRBV3-1 (or the pseudogene TRBV3-2) and TRBJ1-6; 10 nucleotides align to TRBD1. There are 15 residues in the CDR3. V lost 5 bases to trimming and J lost 7 bases; unmatched junction nucleotides: 5. Per the germline V gene, CDR1 is LGHDT and CDR2 is YNNKEL (reference sequence).

V gene TRBV18 combines with J gene TRBJ2-5, with D possibly TRBD1 on 5 matching bases. CDR3 size: 14 residues. V lost 2 bases, J lost 3 bases, and 10 bases lay in between. Germline CDR1 reads KGHSH; CDR2 reads LQKENI. The CDR3 DNA is TGTGCCAGCTCACCAGGTAGGGGTGAAGAGACCCAGTACTTC. Translated: CASSPGRGEETQYF.

The CDR3 region is CASTPGDRSADTQYF. In DNA, the CDR3 is TGCGCCAGCACCCCAGGGGACAGGTCCGCAGATACGCAGTATTTT. The chain links TRBV5-1 to TRBJ2-3, with 8 bases matching TRBD1. This CDR3 spans 15 amino acids. Germline V gene sequence: CDR1 SGHRS, CDR2 YFSETQ. V lost 6 bases to trimming and J lost 4 bases; unmatched junction nucleotides: 10.

This clone has ten or more counts. CDR3 in amino acids: CASRTQGGTEAFF. In DNA, the CDR3 is TGTGCCAGCAGGACGCAGGGAGGCACTGAAGCTTTCTTT. The chain has TRBV27 and TRBJ1-1, with D possibly matching TRBD1 (5 bases). The CDR3 loop spans 13 amino acids. CDR1 and CDR2 from the germline V gene are MNHEY and SMNVEV (reference sequence). V lost 6 bases to trimming and J lost 4 bases, with 12 bases between them.

The gene calls are TRBV6-7 and TRBJ1-5; maybe TRBD1 (6 bases). TRBV6-7 is placed among ORFs of uncertain function. V was shortened by 6 bases and J by 3 bases, with 9 bases between the two germline ends. This CDR3 has 13 amino acids. The CDR3, as DNA: TGTGCCAGCAGGGCAGGGGTCAATCAGCCCCAGCATTTT. Translating gives CASRAGVNQPQHF.

This chain connects TRBV7-9 to TRBJ1-2, with 7 bases identical to TRBD1. V was pared by 5 bases and J by 2 bases, with 2 bases of the junction left unmatched. CDR1 and CDR2 from the germline V gene are SEHNR and FQNEAQ (reference sequence). This CDR3 comprises 13 residues. This CDR3 reads CASSVQGNYGYTF. CDR3 coding DNA: TGTGCCAGCAGCGTACAGGGGAACTATGGCTACACCTTC.

The chain couples TRBV19 to TRBJ2-3; 8 bases align to TRBD2. Germline values: CDR1 LNHDA, CDR2 SQIVND (reference sequence). V shed 10 bases, J shed 4 bases, and the junction held 7 bases outside the gene matches. The CDR3 length is 13 residues. The CDR3 reads CATRDGGADTQYF. The CDR3, as DNA: TGTGCCACTAGAGACGGGGGGGCAGATACGCAGTATTTT.

The chain uses TRBV11-2 and TRBJ2-2, with a weak D call TRBD2 (5 bases). CDR3 size: 15 residues. The V end lost 6 bases, the J end lost 2 bases, and 13 bases lay between the germline ends. The germline V gene encodes CDR1 SGHAT and CDR2 FQNNGV. The chain's CDR3 is CASSLWTGNTGELFF. As DNA, the CDR3 is TGTGCCAGCAGTCTCTGGACTGGCAACACCGGGGAGCTGTTTTTT.

This clone is a singleton in its sample. The rearrangement uses TRBV4-3 and TRBJ1-2; possible D gene TRBD1, 5 bases. V shed 5 bases and J shed 8 bases, with 15 bases lying between them. This CDR3 is 13 amino acids long. CDR1 LGHNA and CDR2 YSLEER come from the germline V gene. CDR3 sequence (DNA): TGCGCCAGCAGCTTCGATCAGCAGGGAGGCTACACCTTC. It encodes CASSFDQQGGYTF.

V usage is TRBV27 and J usage is TRBJ2-6, with 7 bases aligning to TRBD2. This CDR3 has 17 residues. Unmatched junction bases numbered 9, after V lost 7 bases and J lost 0 bases. Per the germline V gene, CDR1 is MNHEY and CDR2 is SMNVEV (reference sequence). The CDR3: CASTQGGRYSGANVLTF. The CDR3 nucleotides are TGTGCCAGCACCCAGGGAGGGCGATACTCTGGGGCCAACGTCCTGACTTTC. The full variable domain, with the rest looked up from reference TRBV27 and TRBJ2-6, is EAQVTQNPRYLITVTGKKLTVTCSQNMNHEYMSWYRQDPGLGLRQIYYSMNVEVTDKGDVPEGYKVSRKEKRNFPLILESPSPNQTSLYFCASTQGGRYSGANVLTFGAGSRLTVL.

The chain couples TRBV5-1 to TRBJ2-7, with 7 bases lining up with TRBD2. Germline V lookup: CDR1 SGHRS, CDR2 YFSETQ. This CDR3 comprises 15 residues. The ends lost 6 bases at V and 0 bases at J; junction bases unmatched: 9. The CDR3 reads CASTPGLSTSYEQYF. CDR3 DNA: TGCGCCAGCACTCCGGGACTAAGTACCTCCTACGAGCAGTACTTC.

The chain combines TRBV6-1 with TRBJ2-7, with D perhaps matching TRBD2 (5 bases). The ends were cut back, 2 bases at V and 6 bases at J, with 20 bases in the middle. CDR1 is MNHNS, CDR2 SASEGT, per germline. The CDR3 is 16 amino acids. CDR3: CASSEIRASRGSEQYF. CDR3 coding DNA: TGTGCCAGCAGTGAAATTCGGGCTAGTCGGGGTTCCGAGCAGTACTTC.

This clone was picked up a small number of times. This chain connects TRBV5-6 to TRBJ2-7, with TRBD1 identical over 9 bases. The germline V gene encodes CDR1 SGHDT and CDR2 YYEEEE. The CDR3 loop spans 17 amino acids. V dropped 2 bases and J dropped 1; count of bases not matched to a gene: 10. The CDR3 spells CASSFAPGQGISYEQYF. The CDR3 nucleotides read TGTGCCAGCAGCTTCGCTCCGGGACAGGGAATTTCCTACGAGCAGTACTTC.

The rearrangement links TRBV7-2 to TRBJ2-2; 11 nucleotides match TRBD2. Germline CDR1 reads SGHTA; CDR2 reads FQGNSA. The CDR3 length is 16 residues. The ends lost 5 bases at V and 4 bases at J; junction bases unmatched: 6. The CDR3 here is CASSKTGTSGTGELFF. The CDR3 DNA reads TGTGCCAGCAGCAAGACCGGGACTAGCGGCACCGGGGAGCTGTTTTTT.

CDR3 nucleotide sequence: TGTGCCAGCAGTTTAGTTCGGACTGCGAGCCAGTACTTC. Residues: CASSLVRTASQYF. The gene calls are TRBV12-3 or TRBV12-4 and TRBJ2-7, with D perhaps TRBD2 (5 bases). The CDR3 contains 13 residues. The ends were cut back, 1 base at V and 10 bases at J, with 14 bases in the middle.

The chain joins TRBV6-6 to TRBJ1-3; D is perhaps TRBD1 (6 bases). The germline V gene encodes CDR1 MNHNY and CDR2 SVGAGI (reference sequence). This CDR3 comprises 15 residues. V lost 2 bases and J 2 bases, leaving 10 bases between the germline ends. Written as DNA, the CDR3 is TGTGCCAGCAGTTACGAGCGGGGGCCTGGAAACACCATATATTTT. This gives the protein CASSYERGPGNTIYF.

The chain carries TRBV9 and TRBJ2-7, with TRBD2 matching over 10 bases. V lost 0 bases, J lost 5 bases, and 8 bases stayed unmatched. The CDR3 sequence is 16 residues long. Germline lookup yields CDR1 SGDLS and CDR2 YYNGEE. The CDR3 DNA reads TGTGCCAGCAGCGTAGGTAGCGGGGGGACTTCCCACGAGCAGTACTTC. Its translation: CASSVGSGGTSHEQYF. Full variable domain (missing parts from reference TRBV9 and TRBJ2-7): DSGVTQTPKHLITATGQRVTLRCSPRSGDLSVYWYQQSLDQGLQFLIQYYNGEERAKGNILERFSAQQFPDLHSELNLSSLELGDSALYFCASSVGSGGTSHEQYFGPGTRLTVT.

The V and J genes are TRBV19 and TRBJ2-3, with 7 bases matching TRBD1. The CDR3 covers 15 residues. With V trimmed by 3 bases and J by 4 bases, 7 bases remained unmatched. CDR1 and CDR2 (germline): LNHDA, SQIVND (reference sequence). The CDR3 DNA follows: TGTGCCAGTAGTATCCTAACAGGGGCGGCAGATACGCAGTATTTT. Its protein product is CASSILTGAADTQYF.

J is TRBJ1-2 and V is TRBV19, with 10 bases lining up with TRBD1. Trimming removed 3 bases from V and 3 bases from J; junction bases left unmatched: 4. Germline loops: CDR1 LNHDA, CDR2 SQIVND (reference sequence). The CDR3 runs to 15 residues. The DNA of the CDR3 is TGTGCCAGTAGTATCGACAGGGGGCTGGACTATGGCTACACCTTC. Protein: CASSIDRGLDYGYTF.

J is TRBJ2-3 and V is TRBV6-5; TRBD2 agrees at 12 bases. With 5 bases clipped from V and 3 bases from J, the junction kept 3 bases outside the gene matches. This CDR3 is 15 amino acids long. CDR1 and CDR2 (germline): MNHEY, SVGAGI. The CDR3 loop is CASSQLAGGTDTQYF. The CDR3 DNA reads TGTGCCAGCAGTCAACTAGCGGGAGGAACAGATACGCAGTATTTT.

This sequence joins TRBV10-1 and TRBJ1-1, with D perhaps matching TRBD1 (6 bases). V was cut by 5 bases and J by 14 bases, with 24 bases left in between. CDR1 is WNHNN, CDR2 SYGVQD, per germline (reference sequence). This CDR3 is built from 14 residues. CDR3 in amino acids: CASSPTVGGAVMFF. CDR3 sequence (DNA): TGCGCCAGCAGTCCTACAGTAGGGGGGGCCGTTATGTTCTTT.

The chain carries TRBV7-6 and TRBJ2-1; 11 bases match TRBD2. Germline lookup yields CDR1 SGHVS and CDR2 FNYEAQ. The CDR3 consists of 15 residues. Germline trimming cut 2 bases from V and 6 bases from J; bases unmatched to any gene: 3. The CDR3 coding sequence is TGTGCCAGCAGCTTACTAGCGGGGGGAGGCAATGAGCAGTTCTTC. Amino acid sequence: CASSLLAGGGNEQFF.

In this sample, this clone turned up once. The CDR3 DNA follows: TGTGCCAGCAGCCCATCTCGGGGGGGAGGAAGGAGTGGCGGCTACACCTTC. Protein product: CASSPSRGGGRSGGYTF. The gene calls are TRBV3-1 (or the pseudogene TRBV3-2) and TRBJ1-2, with D possibly TRBD1 on 5 matching bases. From germline, CDR1 is LGHDT and CDR2 YNNKEL (reference sequence). This CDR3 has 17 amino acids. V lost 4 bases and J lost 8, with 26 bases in between.

The chain uses TRBV7-9 and TRBJ1-6; no definite D call. The CDR3 spans 13 residues. V was trimmed by 3 bases and J by 7 bases, leaving 7 bases between them. Germline CDR1 SEHNR, CDR2 FQNEAQ (reference sequence). CDR3 nucleotide sequence: TGTGCCAGCAGCTTTTTCAGAAATTCACCCCTCCACTTT. It specifies CASSFFRNSPLHF. The variable domain in full, completed from reference TRBV7-9 and TRBJ1-6, reads DTGVSQNPRHKITKRGQNVTFRCDPISEHNRLYWYRQTLGQGPEFLTYFQNEAQLEKSRLLSDRFSAERPKGSFSTLEIQRTEQGDSAMYLCASSFFRNSPLHFGNGTRLTVT.

CDR3 amino acids: CASSPPGGRSGYTF. The CDR3 DNA reads as TGTGCCAGCTCACCACCTGGAGGTCGGAGTGGCTACACCTTC. The chain is built from TRBV18 and TRBJ1-2; D unresolved. Germline values: CDR1 KGHSH, CDR2 LQKENI. This CDR3 has 14 amino acids. V shed 0 bases and J shed 7 bases, with 12 bases lying between them.